This entry features one TCR beta chain sequence. Its target is not known. A quantity of roughly 0.5 to 1 ug RNA underwent reverse transcription using random hexamers. Coverage of TCR beta CDR3 amplification by immunoSEQ multiplex PCR extended to 54 Vbeta and 13 Jbeta. TCRdb reanalysed the immunoSEQ multiplex PCR reads using MiXCR and keeps one entry per CDR3 protein. The sample records 150,000 to 200,000 distinct CDR3 sequences, approximately 94% being singletons. These data belong to a study of CD8 T cells in Susac syndrome. Losses at the gene ends were 3 bases for V and 1 base for J; bases not matched to a gene: 10. CDR3 length: 18 residues. Germline V gene data show CDR1 as MGHRA and CDR2 as YSYEKL. CD8+ and CD4+ T cells circulating in blood were sequenced for TCR beta. Negative isolation yielded the CD8+ and CD4+ T cells, while FACS enriched the TEMRA cells. Study outcomes and limitations: The study recognized that its TCR sequencing and HLA analysis covered a relatively small number of individuals.

This clonotype originated in a human donor in good health. Sequencing was performed on CD4+ T cells from PBMCs. V is TRBV4-1 and J is TRBJ1-5; 9 positions match TRBD1. CDR3 protein: CASSHQGQGGISNQPQHF. The CDR3 DNA sequence: TGCGCCAGCAGCCATCAGGGACAGGGAGGTATCAGCAATCAGCCCCAGCATTTT.